This record looks at one T cell receptor (beta chain) sequence and its context. Its target is unknown. The sample originates from a study of T-cell memory formation after mild COVID-19. Study-wide background: TCR clusters were mostly confined to one donor each.

J was trimmed by 9 bases and V by 3 bases; bases with no gene match: 7. The CDR3 length is 14 residues. Germline loops: CDR1 KGHDR, CDR2 SFDVKD. Barcoded TCR alpha and TCR beta cDNA libraries with UMIs came from 5'RACE using constant-segment primers. TCRdb re-called the 5' RACE reads with MiXCR, one entry per CDR3 protein. The sample has fewer than 60,000 distinct CDR3 sequences; 25% to 35% are singletons. Study results and caveats: Contracting clones from day 15 to 85 had balanced CD4/CD8; later expanders favoured CD4+.

The receptor comes from a man aged 18 to 35 who had mild COVID-19 (a few samples of this study predate the infection). Cell type and time point are not known. The gene calls are TRBV24-1 and TRBJ2-4; 7 bases line up with TRBD1. The sample taken for sequencing was PBMCs or a T cell subset sorted from them (not recorded which). CDR3 residues: CATSDARDSTIQYF. DNA of the CDR3: TGTGCCACCAGTGATGCCCGGGACAGTACCATTCAGTACTTC.